This T cell receptor beta chain came from a study of blood T cell repertoires in COVID-19. CDR3 length: 14 amino acids. The V and J ends lost 6 bases and 0 bases respectively, with 9 bases between them. The germline CDR1 and CDR2 sequences are MNHEY and SVGAGI. Here immunoSEQ multiplex PCR was the method, and the copy in TCRdb shows in-frame clones only, minus some. The table records about 240,000 clones, roughly 87% of them present only once. The sequence was obtained from a man aged 55 to 69 who had recovered from COVID-19. Sequenced: peripheral blood. The V and J genes are TRBV6-5 and TRBJ1-3; tentatively, D is TRBD1 (6 bases). The CDR3: CASRDSYSGNTIYF. The CDR3 DNA is TGTGCCAGCAGGGACAGCTACTCTGGAAACACCATATATTTT.